Following are 14 T cell receptor beta chains from one sample sequenced in a study of cytomegalovirus exposure and HLA in healthy donors. PCR primers comprised 60 Vbeta and 13 Jbeta primers. TCRdb keeps only in-frame clones here, not all; method: immunoSEQ multiplex PCR. This repertoire shows about 190,000 clones, about four fifths found once; its top ten account for 9.5% to 13%. What was sequenced was PBMCs. Receptors were obtained from a woman in her 50s in good health and CMV-seropositive.

The rearrangement links TRBV7-2 to TRBJ2-7; D remains ambiguous. Trimming stripped 5 bases from V and 4 bases from J, with 9 bases between. The length of the CDR3 is 12 residues. The germline gives CDR1 SGHTA, CDR2 FQGNSA. CDR3 in amino acids: CASSPGGYEQYF. As DNA, the CDR3 is TGTGCCAGCAGCCCCGGTGGTTACGAGCAGTACTTC.

The chain has TRBV15 and TRBJ2-7; 8 nucleotides match TRBD1. The germline gives CDR1 LNHNV, CDR2 YYDKDF (reference sequence). The CDR3 is 14 residues long. J gave up 3 bases and V 6 bases, and 7 bases lay outside the gene matches. The CDR3 nucleotides read TGTGCCACCAGTATGTTAACAGGGGGCTACGAGCAGTACTTC. It specifies CATSMLTGGYEQYF.

As DNA, the CDR3 is TGTGCCAGCAGCTTACAGGGGGTCTCCTACGAGCAGTACTTC. Translating it yields CASSLQGVSYEQYF. The chain uses TRBV5-4 and TRBJ2-5; TRBD1 agrees at 8 bases. The J call could be wrong; TRBJ2-7 is a better fit for the DNA end. This CDR3 has 14 amino acids. CDR1 is SGHNT and CDR2 is YYREEE in the germline V gene (reference sequence).

V and J are TRBV2 and TRBJ2-1, with 12 bases identical to TRBD2. J was trimmed by 4 bases and V by 7 bases; bases with no gene match: 5. The CDR3 has 15 residues. Germline CDR1 is SNHLY and CDR2 is FYNNEI. The CDR3 sequence: CASTMTSGRYNEQFF. CDR3 nucleotides: TGTGCCAGCACCATGACTAGCGGGAGATACAATGAGCAGTTCTTC.

This chain uses TRBV6-1 with TRBJ2-1; maybe TRBD2 (6 bases). Germline lookup yields CDR1 MNHNS and CDR2 SASEGT. The CDR3 is 17 residues long. V lost 0 bases, J lost 7 bases, and 19 bases lay in between. In DNA form, the CDR3 reads TGTGCCAGCAGTGAAGCGCTTCGACTAGTGGGGTGGAATGAGCAGTTCTTC. This encodes CASSEALRLVGWNEQFF.

This clone was observed a single time. The V gene is TRBV5-5, the J gene TRBJ2-7; 7 bases fit TRBD2. The trim removed 3 bases at V and 3 bases at J, leaving 3 bases unmatched. Germline V gene sequence: CDR1 SGHKS, CDR2 YYEKEE (reference sequence). This CDR3 region has 13 residues. The CDR3 nucleotides are TGTGCCAGCAGCTGGGGAGGGGACTACGAGCAGTACTTC. It translates to CASSWGGDYEQYF.

This rearrangement joins TRBV20-1 to TRBJ1-1, with TRBD1 as a possible D gene (5 bases). Germline CDR1 and CDR2: DFQATT and SNEGSKA (reference sequence). The CDR3 runs 11 residues. V was cut by 1 base and J by 6 bases, with 6 bases left in between. This CDR3 reads CSARARAEAFF. The CDR3 region has the DNA TGCAGTGCTAGAGCCAGGGCTGAAGCTTTCTTT.

The CDR3 bases are TGTGCCAGCAGCCCTAGCGGGGGGGATAACACAGATACGCAGTATTTT. Amino acids: CASSPSGGDNTDTQYF. The genes are TRBV7-3 and TRBJ2-3, with 12 bases lining up with TRBD2. The CDR3 has 16 amino acids. V shed 5 bases and J 2 bases; nucleotides not matched to a gene: 5. The V gene's germline CDR1 is SGHTA and CDR2 FQGTGA.

This chain links TRBV18 with TRBJ1-5; D gene ambiguous. Trimming cost V 3 bases and J 3 bases, with 6 bases left between them. This CDR3 contains 13 residues. Germline CDR1 is KGHSH and CDR2 is LQKENI. CDR3 bases: TGTGCCAGCTCACCCCTAGACAATCAGCCCCAGCATTTT. Translating it yields CASSPLDNQPQHF.

V and J are TRBV6-6 and TRBJ1-4; D might be TRBD1 (5 bases). Germline CDR1 and CDR2: MNHNY and SVGAGI (reference sequence). This CDR3 contains 15 residues. V lost 6 bases and J 4 bases, leaving 15 bases between the germline ends. CDR3 nucleotides: TGTGCCAGCAGCTGGACGACAGAACTTAATGAAAAACTGTTTTTT. Its protein is CASSWTTELNEKLFF.

The gene calls are TRBV7-9 and TRBJ1-2; TRBD1 might be the D (5 bases). The CDR3 has 14 residues. CDR1 is SEHNR and CDR2 is FQNEAQ in the germline V gene (reference sequence). Trimming pared 5 bases from V and 5 bases from J, leaving 15 bases between. The CDR3 region is CASSTRYQGYGYTF. The CDR3 DNA reads as TGTGCCAGCAGCACACGATATCAGGGATATGGCTACACCTTC. Looking up the rest from reference TRBV7-9 and TRBJ1-2 gives the full variable domain: DTGVSQNPRHKITKRGQNVTFRCDPISEHNRLYWYRQTLGQGPEFLTYFQNEAQLEKSRLLSDRFSAERPKGSFSTLEIQRTEQGDSAMYLCASSTRYQGYGYTFGSGTRLTVV.

The DNA for the CDR3 is TGTGCCAGCAGCCTTGGGGCCGTACACCAAGAGACCCAGTACTTC. It specifies CASSLGAVHQETQYF. V gene TRBV5-6 combines with J gene TRBJ2-5; D is perhaps TRBD1 (5 bases). From germline, CDR1 is SGHDT and CDR2 YYEEEE. CDR3 length equals 15 residues. Trimming stripped 4 bases from V and 0 bases from J, with 13 bases between.

Remarks on this clone: Other DNA sequences in the same sample also yield this CDR3. The gene calls are TRBV18 and TRBJ1-3, with 9 nucleotides matching TRBD1. This CDR3 contains 15 residues. The ends lost 3 bases at V and 2 bases at J; junction bases unmatched: 2. The germline V gene encodes CDR1 KGHSH and CDR2 LQKENI. CDR3 nucleotide sequence: TGTGCCAGCTCACCCACAGGGGGCACTGGAAACACCATATATTTT. This translates into CASSPTGGTGNTIYF.

V gene TRBV6-5 combines with J gene TRBJ2-7; D uncertain. Germline V CDR1 and CDR2: MNHEY, SVGAGI. The CDR3 runs to 12 residues. The V gene lost 6 bases and the J gene lost 1 base, with 7 bases spanning the gap. The CDR3 loop is CASSTRSYEQYF. DNA of the CDR3: TGTGCCAGCAGCACTCGGTCCTACGAGCAGTACTTC.